The 32 T cell receptor beta chains given below trace back to one sample, sequenced in a study of blood T cell repertoires in COVID-19. Data came from immunoSEQ multiplex PCR; TCRdb stores just in-frame clones and leaves some out. The data hold roughly 98,000 clones, with around 82% observed a single time. Sequenced sample: peripheral blood. Source of these receptors: a man between 65 and 79 years old with active or convalescent COVID-19.

V is TRBV11-2 and J is TRBJ2-2; TRBD2 matches at 11 bases. This CDR3 has 16 residues. Germline CDR1 and CDR2: SGHAT and FQNNGV. V shed 6 bases, J shed 4 bases, and the junction held 7 bases outside the gene matches. CDR3 DNA sequence: TGTGCCAGCAGGGCCGGGACTAGCGGAACCACCGGGGAGCTGTTTTTT. It is translated as CASRAGTSGTTGELFF.

The genes are TRBV2 and TRBJ1-5, with D uncertain. Germline CDR1 reads SNHLY; CDR2 reads FYNNEI. The CDR3 length is 15 residues. Between the trimmed V and J ends, which lost 8 bases and 2 bases, there was a span of 16 bases. CDR3 residues: CASGPIRGGNQPQHF. CDR3 DNA sequence: TGTGCCAGCGGACCTATTCGCGGGGGCAATCAGCCCCAGCATTTT.

V is TRBV4-2 and J is TRBJ2-1, with TRBD2 matching 15 bases. Per germline, CDR1 LGHNA and CDR2 YNFKEQ. The V segment lost 4 bases and the J segment 8 bases; nucleotides outside the gene matches: 9. The CDR3 has 17 amino acids. CDR3 protein: CASSPRTSGGASDEQFF. The CDR3 DNA sequence: TGTGCCAGCAGCCCACGGACTAGCGGGGGGGCCTCTGATGAGCAGTTCTTC.

V usage is TRBV20-1 and J usage is TRBJ1-2; 7 bases align to TRBD1. Germline lookup yields CDR1 DFQATT and CDR2 SNEGSKA (reference sequence). The CDR3 sequence is 11 residues long. After removal of 6 bases from V and 6 bases from J, the junction contained 4 bases not matched to a gene. This CDR3 reads CSARGINGYTF. The CDR3, as DNA: TGCAGTGCCAGGGGGATCAATGGCTACACCTTC.

V usage is TRBV7-9 and J usage is TRBJ2-1; 10 nucleotides line up with TRBD1. This CDR3 is 16 amino acids long. V was pared by 0 bases and J by 12 bases, with 11 bases of the junction left unmatched. CDR1 is SEHNR and CDR2 is FQNEAQ in the germline V gene (reference sequence). The CDR3 coding sequence is TGTGCCAGCAGCTTAGCGGGACCTGGGACAGGGGATCGGCAGTTCTTC. Amino acid sequence: CASSLAGPGTGDRQFF. The entire variable domain, with the rest obtained from reference TRBV7-9 and TRBJ2-1, is as follows: DTGVSQNPRHKITKRGQNVTFRCDPISEHNRLYWYRQTLGQGPEFLTYFQNEAQLEKSRLLSDRFSAERPKGSFSTLEIQRTEQGDSAMYLCASSLAGPGTGDRQFFGPGTRLTVL.

The J gene is TRBJ2-3, the V gene TRBV7-6; 13 bases are shared with TRBD2. The CDR3 covers 18 residues. Germline loops: CDR1 SGHVS, CDR2 FNYEAQ. The junction had 11 bases not matched to a gene; V was cut back by 2 bases and J by 6 bases. CDR3 sequence (DNA): TGTGCCAGCAGCTTATCAGCGGGACTAGCGGGGAGCTACGATACGCAGTATTTT. This encodes CASSLSAGLAGSYDTQYF. Variable domain in full (rest from reference TRBV7-6 and TRBJ2-3): GAGVSQSPRYKVTKRGQDVALRCDPISGHVSLYWYRQALGQGPEFLTYFNYEAQQDKSGLPNDRFSAERPEGSISTLTIQRTEQRDSAMYRCASSLSAGLAGSYDTQYFGPGTRLTVL.

The chain employs TRBV7-9 and TRBJ2-7; 7 nucleotides agree with TRBD1. The J segment lost 4 bases and the V segment lost 3 bases, leaving 15 bases of the junction unmatched. This CDR3 is built from 17 residues. The germline V gene has CDR1 SEHNR and CDR2 FQNEAQ (reference sequence). The CDR3 is CASSLGVFDREIYEQYF. In DNA form, the CDR3 reads TGTGCCAGCAGCTTGGGGGTCTTTGACAGGGAGATTTACGAGCAGTACTTC.

The rearrangement links TRBV6-5 to TRBJ1-2; D is unresolved. V dropped 6 bases and J dropped 4 bases, with 18 bases sitting between them. The CDR3 length is 15 residues. Germline V gene data show CDR1 as MNHEY and CDR2 as SVGAGI. The CDR3 spells CASSRDTGRFYGYTF. In DNA form, the CDR3 reads TGTGCCAGCAGCAGAGACACCGGCCGGTTCTATGGCTACACCTTC.

This clone has just a few counts. This chain connects TRBV10-2 to TRBJ1-2; 7 nucleotides agree with TRBD1. Germline loops: CDR1 WSHSY, CDR2 SAAADI. The CDR3 totals 14 residues. Unmatched junction bases numbered 10, after V lost 5 bases and J lost 7 bases. CDR3 amino acids: CASSPRQGSSGYTF. CDR3 bases: TGCGCCAGCAGTCCAAGACAGGGTAGCTCTGGCTACACCTTC.

The chain uses TRBV28 and TRBJ1-2, with 7 bases aligning to TRBD1. J was trimmed by 4 bases and V by 5 bases; bases with no gene match: 7. The CDR3 sequence is 14 residues long. Germline V CDR1 and CDR2: MDHEN, SYDVKM. The CDR3 loop reads CASSPATGIYGYTF. CDR3 DNA: TGTGCCAGCAGTCCGGCGACAGGGATCTATGGCTACACCTTC.

The chain has TRBV7-8 and TRBJ1-3; TRBD1 is a possible D gene (5 bases). V dropped 3 bases and J dropped 0 bases, with 15 bases sitting between them. The CDR3 covers 17 residues. CDR1 and CDR2 from the germline V gene are SGHVS and FQNEAQ. The DNA for the CDR3 is TGTGCCAGCAGCTTTCCCCCCGCGGGACTCTCTGGAAACACCATATATTTT. Its translation: CASSFPPAGLSGNTIYF.

This sequence joins TRBV2 and TRBJ2-7; 7 bases agree with TRBD2. CDR3 size: 11 residues. Germline V lookup: CDR1 SNHLY, CDR2 FYNNEI. V trimming: 4 bases; J trimming: 7 bases; junction bases outside the gene matches: 1. The CDR3 loop is CASSGGGEQYF. CDR3 bases: TGTGCCAGCAGTGGGGGGGGTGAGCAGTACTTC.

The chain is built from TRBV5-1 and TRBJ2-5; 7 bases are shared with TRBD1. CDR3 length equals 14 residues. Germline V gene sequence: CDR1 SGHRS, CDR2 YFSETQ. The J segment lost 5 bases and the V segment lost 4 bases, leaving 8 bases of the junction unmatched. The CDR3 loop is CASSRSTGAETQYF. The CDR3 region has the DNA TGCGCCAGCAGCCGCAGTACAGGGGCGGAGACCCAGTACTTC.

V usage is TRBV30 and J usage is TRBJ1-2; 12 bases fit TRBD1. This CDR3 has 14 amino acids. Germline loops: CDR1 GTSNPN, CDR2 SVGIG (reference sequence). V dropped 5 bases and J dropped 4; count of bases not matched to a gene: 5. The CDR3 loop is CAWGRDRGLYGYTF. CDR3 nucleotides: TGTGCCTGGGGGAGGGACAGGGGGCTCTATGGCTACACCTTC.

This clone turned up a few times. The V gene is TRBV23-1, the J gene TRBJ1-6; D ambiguous. TRBV23-1 is filed as an ORF, its function uncertain. With 5 bases removed from V and 5 bases from J, the gap between germline ends came to 7 bases. The CDR3 sequence is 13 residues long. The CDR3 region has the DNA TGCGCCAGCAGTAAGCGGGATAATTCACCCCTCCACTTT. Its translation: CASSKRDNSPLHF.

The chain's CDR3 is CASSQEGPASSYEQYF. Here the CDR3 DNA reads TGCGCCAGCAGCCAAGAAGGTCCAGCTAGCTCCTACGAGCAGTACTTC. The chain employs TRBV4-3 and TRBJ2-7, with D hard to call. Per germline, CDR1 LGHNA and CDR2 YSLEER. The CDR3 runs to 16 residues. The germline V and J ends were trimmed by 0 bases and 0 bases, with 12 bases remaining between them.

This clone was picked up one time. The chain recombines TRBV7-2 with TRBJ1-2; 12 nucleotides agree with TRBD1. Unmatched junction bases numbered 4, after V lost 5 bases and J lost 6 bases. The CDR3 covers 14 residues. Germline CDR1 reads SGHTA; CDR2 reads FQGNSA. The CDR3 region has the DNA TGTGCCAGCAGCCCGGGACAGGGGGCTAATGGCTACACCTTC. Protein product: CASSPGQGANGYTF.

The chain couples TRBV19 to TRBJ2-7; 11 bases are a match to TRBD1. From germline, CDR1 is LNHDA and CDR2 SQIVND (reference sequence). There are 17 residues in the CDR3. Trimming took 3 bases from V and 6 from J; bases not matched to a gene: 13. CDR3 in amino acids: CASSIWFGDRGSLEQYF. The CDR3 DNA sequence: TGTGCCAGTAGTATTTGGTTCGGGGACAGGGGGTCGCTCGAGCAGTACTTC.

In its sample, this clone was seen a few times. The rearrangement links TRBV18 to TRBJ1-1; 7 positions agree with TRBD1. The germline V gene encodes CDR1 KGHSH and CDR2 LQKENI. The CDR3 is made up of 14 amino acids. The V and J ends lost 6 bases and 2 bases, in that order; junction bases with no gene match: 6. CDR3 sequence reads: CASSRQGSNTEAFF. The CDR3 DNA follows: TGTGCCAGCTCTCGACAGGGCAGTAACACTGAAGCTTTCTTT.

The chain recombines TRBV28 with TRBJ2-5; the D gene is possibly TRBD1 (5 bases). Germline V gene data show CDR1 as MDHEN and CDR2 as SYDVKM. The CDR3 totals 18 residues. V lost 6 bases and J 3 bases, leaving 26 bases between the germline ends. The CDR3: CASRNRRARQAREETQYF. The CDR3 nucleotides read TGTGCCAGCAGGAACCGGCGCGCGAGGCAGGCCAGGGAAGAGACCCAGTACTTC. Full variable domain (rest looked up from reference TRBV28 and TRBJ2-5): DVKVTQSSRYLVKRTGEKVFLECVQDMDHENMFWYRQDPGLGLRLIYFSYDVKMKEKGDIPEGYSVSREKKERFSLILESASTNQTSMYLCASRNRRARQAREETQYFGPGTRLLVL.

This chain joins TRBV7-9 and TRBJ2-1, with TRBD2 matching over 9 bases. This CDR3 spans 13 amino acids. J lost 8 bases, V lost 1 base, and 0 bases had no gene match. In germline, CDR1 is SEHNR, CDR2 FQNEAQ (reference sequence). The CDR3 sequence: CASSLGTSDEQFF. The CDR3 nucleotides are TGTGCCAGCAGCTTAGGGACTAGCGATGAGCAGTTCTTC. Looking up the rest from reference TRBV7-9 and TRBJ2-1 gives the full variable domain: DTGVSQNPRHKITKRGQNVTFRCDPISEHNRLYWYRQTLGQGPEFLTYFQNEAQLEKSRLLSDRFSAERPKGSFSTLEIQRTEQGDSAMYLCASSLGTSDEQFFGPGTRLTVL.

The genes are TRBV14 and TRBJ1-2; no reliable D call. Germline V gene data show CDR1 as SGHDN and CDR2 as FVKESK. With 5 bases removed from V and 7 bases from J, the gap between germline ends came to 11 bases. This CDR3 has 12 residues. The CDR3 protein is CASSSPPSGYTF. DNA for the CDR3: TGTGCCAGCAGCTCACCCCCCAGTGGCTACACCTTC.

This chain uses TRBV3-1 (or the pseudogene TRBV3-2) with TRBJ1-1; no firm D call. The CDR3 contains 14 residues. With 3 bases removed from V and 8 bases from J, the gap between germline ends came to 16 bases. Germline V gene sequence: CDR1 LGHDT, CDR2 YNNKEL (reference sequence). CDR3 region: CASSQSFDGAEAFF. In nucleotides, the CDR3 is TGTGCCAGCAGCCAGTCTTTCGACGGAGCCGAAGCTTTCTTT.

The chain links TRBV5-1 to TRBJ1-2; 7 bases are a match to TRBD1. V was clipped by 3 bases and J by 14 bases; unmatched bases: 16. This CDR3 spans 14 amino acids. Germline V gene lookup returns CDR1 SGHRS and CDR2 YFSETQ. CDR3 amino acids: CASSSRTGPIEKTF. The DNA for the CDR3 is TGCGCCAGCAGCTCCAGGACAGGCCCGATTGAGAAGACCTTC.

The J gene is TRBJ1-1, the V gene TRBV18; tentatively, D is TRBD1 (6 bases). This CDR3 comprises 15 residues. Germline CDR1 KGHSH, CDR2 LQKENI. Trimming removed 6 bases at V and 4 bases at J, with 18 bases between. In nucleotides, the CDR3 is TGTGCCAGCTCGCTAAACTTACAGGGAGTCACTGAAGCTTTCTTT. Translated, it gives CASSLNLQGVTEAFF.

The J gene is TRBJ2-1, the V gene TRBV10-2; 7 bases match TRBD1. The germline V gene has CDR1 WSHSY and CDR2 SAAADI. The trim removed 2 bases at V and 0 bases at J, leaving 4 bases unmatched. This CDR3 is built from 16 residues. The DNA of the CDR3 is TGCGCCAGCAGTGAGCCGGGACAGTCCTCCTACAATGAGCAGTTCTTC. Translating gives CASSEPGQSSYNEQFF.

V usage is TRBV18 and J usage is TRBJ1-2; no definite D call. This CDR3 region has 16 residues. Germline-derived CDR1 and CDR2 are KGHSH and LQKENI. The germline V and J ends were trimmed by 6 bases and 0 bases, with 17 bases remaining between them. The chain's CDR3 is CASSPTISTANYGYTF. The CDR3 DNA is TGTGCCAGCTCCCCGACCATCTCCACAGCTAACTATGGCTACACCTTC.

This sequence joins TRBV7-9 and TRBJ2-7; a possible D gene is TRBD2 (7 bases). V was cut by 1 base and J by 5 bases, with 12 bases left in between. The CDR3 consists of 14 residues. Per the germline V gene, CDR1 is SEHNR and CDR2 is FQNEAQ (reference sequence). The CDR3 is CASSLGGGLDEQYF. In DNA form, the CDR3 reads TGTGCCAGCAGCTTAGGCGGGGGCCTGGACGAGCAGTACTTC. Full variable domain (rest looked up from reference TRBV7-9 and TRBJ2-7): DTGVSQNPRHKITKRGQNVTFRCDPISEHNRLYWYRQTLGQGPEFLTYFQNEAQLEKSRLLSDRFSAERPKGSFSTLEIQRTEQGDSAMYLCASSLGGGLDEQYFGPGTRLTVT.

V usage is TRBV11-3 and J usage is TRBJ2-5; no reliable D call. V gave up 5 bases and J gave up 5 bases, with 12 bases separating them. Per the germline V gene, CDR1 is SGHNT and CDR2 is YENEEA. The CDR3 consists of 13 residues. CDR3 DNA sequence: TGTGCCAGCAGCCCGCAGTTGGGCGAGACCCAGTACTTC. Translating it yields CASSPQLGETQYF.

The sample holds a few counts of this clone. The chain carries TRBV7-8 and TRBJ2-3; D might be TRBD1 (5 bases). The CDR3 totals 14 residues. The V gene lost 1 base and the J gene lost 12 bases, with 17 bases spanning the gap. Germline CDR1 is SGHVS and CDR2 is FQNEAQ. The CDR3 loop reads CASSLVGQGGFQYF. The CDR3 DNA reads TGTGCCAGCAGCTTAGTAGGGCAGGGTGGCTTTCAGTATTTT. Supplemented by reference TRBV7-8 and TRBJ2-3, the full variable domain reads GAGVSQSPRYKVAKRGQDVALRCDPISGHVSLFWYQQALGQGPEFLTYFQNEAQLDKSGLPSDRFFAERPEGSVSTLKIQRTQQEDSAVYLCASSLVGQGGFQYFGPGTRLTVL.

The gene calls are TRBV19 and TRBJ1-1; 8 bases line up with TRBD1. Germline V gives CDR1 LNHDA, CDR2 SQIVND (reference sequence). This CDR3 region has 12 residues. Trimming took 6 bases from V and 10 from J; bases not matched to a gene: 7. This CDR3 is CASRDRGGGAFF. The CDR3 DNA sequence: TGTGCCAGTAGAGACAGGGGTGGAGGAGCTTTCTTT. Full variable domain (missing parts from reference TRBV19 and TRBJ1-1): DGGITQSPKYLFRKEGQNVTLSCEQNLNHDAMYWYRQDPGQGLRLIYYSQIVNDFQKGDIAEGYSVSREKKESFPLTVTSAQKNPTAFYLCASRDRGGGAFFGQGTRLTVV.

This sequence joins TRBV2 and TRBJ1-2, with D perhaps matching TRBD1 (5 bases). Germline lookup yields CDR1 SNHLY and CDR2 FYNNEI. V was clipped by 6 bases and J by 9 bases, with 17 bases between them. CDR3 length: 13 residues. Written as DNA, the CDR3 is TGTGCCAGCAGCCCCGGGACTTTTAACAGCTACACCTTC. It yields the protein CASSPGTFNSYTF.